This T cell receptor (beta chain) was recorded in a study of T-cell memory formation after mild COVID-19. Across the study: Each donor largely had its own TCR clusters. Findings of the study overall: Later expanders leaned toward CD4+, whereas clones contracting from day 15 to 85 were balanced CD4/CD8. Certain responding clones were present in pre-infection memory, suggesting participation of cross-reactive memory.

With constant-segment primers, 5'RACE yielded cDNA libraries of TCR alpha and TCR beta that carried sample barcodes and UMIs. TCRdb reprocessed the 5' RACE reads with MiXCR, giving one entry per CDR3 protein. The table shows tens of thousands of distinct CDR3 sequences, with 16% occurring only once. J lost 5 bases, V lost 2 bases, and 5 bases had no gene match. Germline V CDR1 and CDR2: SQVTM, ANQGSEA. This CDR3 contains 14 residues. Turning to this clonotype: Its antigen remains unknown.

Sequenced sample: PBMCs or a T cell subset sorted from them (not recorded which). V and J are TRBV29-1 and TRBJ2-7, with 11 positions matching TRBD1. This clonotype was obtained from an adult woman who had mild COVID-19 (a few samples of this study predate the infection). Cell type and time point are not known. The DNA for the CDR3 is TGCAGCGTTGAACCGAGGGGACAGGGGGACGAGCAGTACTTC. Its translation is CSVEPRGQGDEQYF.